These 2 T cell receptor beta chains share one sample of origin, sequenced in a study of shared T cell receptors in the human thymus (dated by TCRdb to the early 2020s). Libraries were made using the immunoSEQ multiplex PCR assay. In TCRdb, the immuneACCESS table is reduced to in-frame sequences with V and J assigned. These tables do not hold every clone; where another copy was compared, an unresolved V gene accounts for under half, and the others remain unexplained. In this sample the table shows just under 550,000 clones, around three quarters of which occur a single time. Roughly 0.013% of the sample goes to the ten largest clones. These data were also reused for a study on human thymus T cells.

The sequenced sample was thymocytes. The receptors here all came from a boy under three years old with a congenital heart defect. Donor details come from another sample of the same person, matched by shared clones.

The rearrangement uses TRBV7-2 and TRBJ2-7; 10 bases fit TRBD2. CDR3 length: 14 amino acids. The trim removed 4 bases at V and 4 bases at J, leaving 4 bases unmatched. Germline V CDR1 and CDR2: SGHTA, FQGNSA. This CDR3 is CASSWKAGGYEQYF. The CDR3 DNA sequence: TGTGCCAGCAGCTGGAAAGCGGGAGGGTACGAGCAGTACTTC.

This clone was counted between two and nine times. The V gene is TRBV4-1, the J gene TRBJ1-3; tentatively, D is TRBD1 (5 bases). The CDR3 totals 14 residues. The germline V and J ends were trimmed by 0 bases and 8 bases, with 11 bases remaining between them. Germline V gives CDR1 MGHRA, CDR2 YSYEKL. CDR3 region: CASSQDLGGDTIYF. Written as DNA, the CDR3 is TGCGCCAGCAGCCAAGATTTGGGGGGAGACACCATATATTTT.